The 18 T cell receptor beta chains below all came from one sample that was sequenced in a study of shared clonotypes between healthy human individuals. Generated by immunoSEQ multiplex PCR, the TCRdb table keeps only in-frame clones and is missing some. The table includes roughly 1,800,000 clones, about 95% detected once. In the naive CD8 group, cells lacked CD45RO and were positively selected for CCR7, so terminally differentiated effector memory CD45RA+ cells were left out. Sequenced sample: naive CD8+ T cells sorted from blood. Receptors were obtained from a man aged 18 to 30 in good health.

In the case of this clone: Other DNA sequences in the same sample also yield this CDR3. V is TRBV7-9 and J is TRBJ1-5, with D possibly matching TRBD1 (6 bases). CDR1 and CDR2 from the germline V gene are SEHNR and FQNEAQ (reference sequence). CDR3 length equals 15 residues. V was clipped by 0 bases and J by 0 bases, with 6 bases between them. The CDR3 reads CASSLATGSNQPQHF. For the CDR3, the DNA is TGTGCCAGCAGCTTAGCGACAGGTAGCAATCAGCCCCAGCATTTT.

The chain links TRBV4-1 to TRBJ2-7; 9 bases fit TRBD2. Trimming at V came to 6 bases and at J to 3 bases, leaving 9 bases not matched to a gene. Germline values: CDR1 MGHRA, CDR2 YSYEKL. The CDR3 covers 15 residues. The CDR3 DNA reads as TGCGCCAGCAGTGCCACTAGCGGGCCTGGCTACGAGCAGTACTTC. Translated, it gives CASSATSGPGYEQYF.

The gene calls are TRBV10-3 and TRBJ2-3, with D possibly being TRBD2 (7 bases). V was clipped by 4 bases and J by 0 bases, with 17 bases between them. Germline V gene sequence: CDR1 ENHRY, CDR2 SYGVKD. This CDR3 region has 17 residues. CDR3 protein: CAISGQGGERSTDTQYF. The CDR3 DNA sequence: TGTGCCATCAGTGGGCAAGGGGGGGAACGTAGCACAGATACGCAGTATTTT.

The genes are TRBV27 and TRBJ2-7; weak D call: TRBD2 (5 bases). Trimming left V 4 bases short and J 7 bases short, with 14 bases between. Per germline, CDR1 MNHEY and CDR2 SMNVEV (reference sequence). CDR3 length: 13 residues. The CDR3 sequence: CASSWIRGNEQYF. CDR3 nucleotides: TGTGCCAGCAGTTGGATCAGAGGGAATGAGCAGTACTTC.

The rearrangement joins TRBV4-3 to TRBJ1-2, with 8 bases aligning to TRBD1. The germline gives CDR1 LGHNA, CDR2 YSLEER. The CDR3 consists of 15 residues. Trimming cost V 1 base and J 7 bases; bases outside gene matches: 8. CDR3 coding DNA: TGCGCCAGCAGCCAAGTTCCCAGGGGGCAGGGTGGCTACACCTTC. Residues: CASSQVPRGQGGYTF.

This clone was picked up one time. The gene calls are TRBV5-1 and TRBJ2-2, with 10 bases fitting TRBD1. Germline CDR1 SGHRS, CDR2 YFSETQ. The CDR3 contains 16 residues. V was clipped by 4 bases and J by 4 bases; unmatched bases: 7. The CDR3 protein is CASSHGGTGVTGELFF. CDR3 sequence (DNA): TGCGCCAGCAGCCACGGCGGGACAGGGGTCACCGGGGAGCTGTTTTTT.

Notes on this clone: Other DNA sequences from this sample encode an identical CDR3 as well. The CDR3: CASSSGQTAQPQHF. CDR3 DNA: TGTGCCAGCAGTTCCGGACAGACCGCTCAGCCCCAGCATTTT. This chain joins TRBV27 and TRBJ1-5; D possibly corresponds to TRBD1 (6 bases). The CDR3 runs 14 residues. The V end lost 4 bases, the J end lost 6 bases, and 13 bases lay between the germline ends. Germline values: CDR1 MNHEY, CDR2 SMNVEV (reference sequence).

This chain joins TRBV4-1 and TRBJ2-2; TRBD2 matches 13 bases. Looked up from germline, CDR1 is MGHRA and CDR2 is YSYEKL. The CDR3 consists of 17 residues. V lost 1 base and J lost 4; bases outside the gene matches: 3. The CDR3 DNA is TGCGCCAGCAGCCAAGCTGGACTAGCGGGGGCCACCGGGGAGCTGTTTTTT. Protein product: CASSQAGLAGATGELFF.

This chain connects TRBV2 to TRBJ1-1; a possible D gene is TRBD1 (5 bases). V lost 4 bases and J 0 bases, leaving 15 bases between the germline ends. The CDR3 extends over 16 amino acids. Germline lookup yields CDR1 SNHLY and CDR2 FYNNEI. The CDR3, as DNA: TGTGCCAGCAGTGCCACGGGGACGGGGATGAACACTGAAGCTTTCTTT. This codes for CASSATGTGMNTEAFF.

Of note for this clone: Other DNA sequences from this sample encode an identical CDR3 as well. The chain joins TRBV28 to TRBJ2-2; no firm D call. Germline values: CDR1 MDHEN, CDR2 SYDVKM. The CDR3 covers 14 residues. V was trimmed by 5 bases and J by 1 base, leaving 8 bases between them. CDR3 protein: CASSLTENTGELFF. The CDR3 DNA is TGTGCCAGCAGTCTGACGGAGAACACCGGGGAGCTGTTTTTT.

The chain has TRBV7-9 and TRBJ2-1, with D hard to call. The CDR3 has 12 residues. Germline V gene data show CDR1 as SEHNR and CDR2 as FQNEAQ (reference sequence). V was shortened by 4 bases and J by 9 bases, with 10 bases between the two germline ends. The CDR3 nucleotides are TGTGCCAGCAGCTCCATCACCAGTGAGCAGTTCTTC. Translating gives CASSSITSEQFF.

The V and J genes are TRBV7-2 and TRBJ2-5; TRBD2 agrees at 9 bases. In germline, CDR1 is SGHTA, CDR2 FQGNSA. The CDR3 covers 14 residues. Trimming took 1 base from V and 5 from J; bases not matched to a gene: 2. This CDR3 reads CASSLGSGSETQYF. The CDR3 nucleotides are TGTGCCAGCAGCTTAGGTAGCGGGAGTGAGACCCAGTACTTC. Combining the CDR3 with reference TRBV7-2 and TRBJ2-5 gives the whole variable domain GAGVSQSPSNKVTEKGKDVELRCDPISGHTALYWYRQSLGQGLEFLIYFQGNSAPDKSGLPSDRFSAERTGGSVSTLTIQRTQQEDSAVYLCASSLGSGSETQYFGPGTRLLVL.

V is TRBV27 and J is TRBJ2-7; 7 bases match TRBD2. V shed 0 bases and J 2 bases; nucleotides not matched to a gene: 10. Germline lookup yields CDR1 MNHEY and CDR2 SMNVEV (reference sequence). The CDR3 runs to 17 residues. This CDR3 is CASSLSILPAGAYEQYF. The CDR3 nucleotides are TGTGCCAGCAGTTTATCCATTCTCCCGGCGGGGGCCTACGAGCAGTACTTC.

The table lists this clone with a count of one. DNA for the CDR3: TGTGCCAGCAGTTACACCGGGACTAGGTATGAGCAGTTCTTC. It specifies CASSYTGTRYEQFF. This sequence joins TRBV2 and TRBJ2-1, with 8 bases lining up with TRBD2. The CDR3 spans 14 residues. Germline V CDR1 and CDR2: SNHLY, FYNNEI. V was pared by 5 bases and J by 8 bases, with 8 bases of the junction left unmatched.

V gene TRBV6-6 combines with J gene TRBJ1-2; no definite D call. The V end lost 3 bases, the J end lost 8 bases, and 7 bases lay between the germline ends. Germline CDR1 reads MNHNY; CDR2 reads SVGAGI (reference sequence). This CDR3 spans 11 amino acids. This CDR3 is CASSYGEGYTF. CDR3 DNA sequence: TGTGCCAGCAGTTATGGGGAAGGCTACACCTTC.

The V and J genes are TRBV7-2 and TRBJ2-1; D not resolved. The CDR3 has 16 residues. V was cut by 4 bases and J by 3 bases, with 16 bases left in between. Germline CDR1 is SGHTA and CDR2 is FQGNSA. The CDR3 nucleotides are TGTGCCAGCAGCTCTCTGTTGGCTAGGTTCTACAATGAGCAGTTCTTC. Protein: CASSSLLARFYNEQFF.

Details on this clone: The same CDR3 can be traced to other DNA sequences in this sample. CDR3 protein: CASSVGSGSEQYF. DNA of the CDR3: TGTGCCAGCAGCGTGGGGAGCGGGAGCGAGCAGTACTTC. This chain links TRBV9 with TRBJ2-7, with TRBD2 identical over 8 bases. CDR1 is SGDLS, CDR2 YYNGEE, per germline. V shed 2 bases and J 6 bases; nucleotides not matched to a gene: 4. The CDR3 totals 13 residues.

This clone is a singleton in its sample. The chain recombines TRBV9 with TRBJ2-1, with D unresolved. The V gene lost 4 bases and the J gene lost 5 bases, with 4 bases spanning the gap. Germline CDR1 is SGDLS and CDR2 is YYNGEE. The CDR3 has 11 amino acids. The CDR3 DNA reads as TGTGCCAGCAGCCCGGACAATGAGCAGTTCTTC. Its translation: CASSPDNEQFF.